This TCR beta chain was captured by sequencing in a study of T cell responses to AZD1222 COVID-19 vaccine. TCRdb's table, derived via immunoSEQ multiplex PCR, lists solely in-frame clones and lacks some. The sample consists of over 110,000 clones, roughly 90% of them appearing once. Unmatched junction bases numbered 7, after V lost 4 bases and J lost 8 bases. Germline V gene data show CDR1 as MNHEY and CDR2 as SMNVEV (reference sequence). The CDR3 runs 14 residues. This receptor was taken from an adult in good health. The rearrangement links TRBV27 to TRBJ1-4; 7 positions match TRBD1. The specimen was peripheral blood, collected on day 0 of AZD1222 vaccination. CDR3 sequence (DNA): TGTGCCAGCAGTTACAACAGGGGAGGGGAAAAACTGTTTTTT. It is translated as CASSYNRGGEKLFF.